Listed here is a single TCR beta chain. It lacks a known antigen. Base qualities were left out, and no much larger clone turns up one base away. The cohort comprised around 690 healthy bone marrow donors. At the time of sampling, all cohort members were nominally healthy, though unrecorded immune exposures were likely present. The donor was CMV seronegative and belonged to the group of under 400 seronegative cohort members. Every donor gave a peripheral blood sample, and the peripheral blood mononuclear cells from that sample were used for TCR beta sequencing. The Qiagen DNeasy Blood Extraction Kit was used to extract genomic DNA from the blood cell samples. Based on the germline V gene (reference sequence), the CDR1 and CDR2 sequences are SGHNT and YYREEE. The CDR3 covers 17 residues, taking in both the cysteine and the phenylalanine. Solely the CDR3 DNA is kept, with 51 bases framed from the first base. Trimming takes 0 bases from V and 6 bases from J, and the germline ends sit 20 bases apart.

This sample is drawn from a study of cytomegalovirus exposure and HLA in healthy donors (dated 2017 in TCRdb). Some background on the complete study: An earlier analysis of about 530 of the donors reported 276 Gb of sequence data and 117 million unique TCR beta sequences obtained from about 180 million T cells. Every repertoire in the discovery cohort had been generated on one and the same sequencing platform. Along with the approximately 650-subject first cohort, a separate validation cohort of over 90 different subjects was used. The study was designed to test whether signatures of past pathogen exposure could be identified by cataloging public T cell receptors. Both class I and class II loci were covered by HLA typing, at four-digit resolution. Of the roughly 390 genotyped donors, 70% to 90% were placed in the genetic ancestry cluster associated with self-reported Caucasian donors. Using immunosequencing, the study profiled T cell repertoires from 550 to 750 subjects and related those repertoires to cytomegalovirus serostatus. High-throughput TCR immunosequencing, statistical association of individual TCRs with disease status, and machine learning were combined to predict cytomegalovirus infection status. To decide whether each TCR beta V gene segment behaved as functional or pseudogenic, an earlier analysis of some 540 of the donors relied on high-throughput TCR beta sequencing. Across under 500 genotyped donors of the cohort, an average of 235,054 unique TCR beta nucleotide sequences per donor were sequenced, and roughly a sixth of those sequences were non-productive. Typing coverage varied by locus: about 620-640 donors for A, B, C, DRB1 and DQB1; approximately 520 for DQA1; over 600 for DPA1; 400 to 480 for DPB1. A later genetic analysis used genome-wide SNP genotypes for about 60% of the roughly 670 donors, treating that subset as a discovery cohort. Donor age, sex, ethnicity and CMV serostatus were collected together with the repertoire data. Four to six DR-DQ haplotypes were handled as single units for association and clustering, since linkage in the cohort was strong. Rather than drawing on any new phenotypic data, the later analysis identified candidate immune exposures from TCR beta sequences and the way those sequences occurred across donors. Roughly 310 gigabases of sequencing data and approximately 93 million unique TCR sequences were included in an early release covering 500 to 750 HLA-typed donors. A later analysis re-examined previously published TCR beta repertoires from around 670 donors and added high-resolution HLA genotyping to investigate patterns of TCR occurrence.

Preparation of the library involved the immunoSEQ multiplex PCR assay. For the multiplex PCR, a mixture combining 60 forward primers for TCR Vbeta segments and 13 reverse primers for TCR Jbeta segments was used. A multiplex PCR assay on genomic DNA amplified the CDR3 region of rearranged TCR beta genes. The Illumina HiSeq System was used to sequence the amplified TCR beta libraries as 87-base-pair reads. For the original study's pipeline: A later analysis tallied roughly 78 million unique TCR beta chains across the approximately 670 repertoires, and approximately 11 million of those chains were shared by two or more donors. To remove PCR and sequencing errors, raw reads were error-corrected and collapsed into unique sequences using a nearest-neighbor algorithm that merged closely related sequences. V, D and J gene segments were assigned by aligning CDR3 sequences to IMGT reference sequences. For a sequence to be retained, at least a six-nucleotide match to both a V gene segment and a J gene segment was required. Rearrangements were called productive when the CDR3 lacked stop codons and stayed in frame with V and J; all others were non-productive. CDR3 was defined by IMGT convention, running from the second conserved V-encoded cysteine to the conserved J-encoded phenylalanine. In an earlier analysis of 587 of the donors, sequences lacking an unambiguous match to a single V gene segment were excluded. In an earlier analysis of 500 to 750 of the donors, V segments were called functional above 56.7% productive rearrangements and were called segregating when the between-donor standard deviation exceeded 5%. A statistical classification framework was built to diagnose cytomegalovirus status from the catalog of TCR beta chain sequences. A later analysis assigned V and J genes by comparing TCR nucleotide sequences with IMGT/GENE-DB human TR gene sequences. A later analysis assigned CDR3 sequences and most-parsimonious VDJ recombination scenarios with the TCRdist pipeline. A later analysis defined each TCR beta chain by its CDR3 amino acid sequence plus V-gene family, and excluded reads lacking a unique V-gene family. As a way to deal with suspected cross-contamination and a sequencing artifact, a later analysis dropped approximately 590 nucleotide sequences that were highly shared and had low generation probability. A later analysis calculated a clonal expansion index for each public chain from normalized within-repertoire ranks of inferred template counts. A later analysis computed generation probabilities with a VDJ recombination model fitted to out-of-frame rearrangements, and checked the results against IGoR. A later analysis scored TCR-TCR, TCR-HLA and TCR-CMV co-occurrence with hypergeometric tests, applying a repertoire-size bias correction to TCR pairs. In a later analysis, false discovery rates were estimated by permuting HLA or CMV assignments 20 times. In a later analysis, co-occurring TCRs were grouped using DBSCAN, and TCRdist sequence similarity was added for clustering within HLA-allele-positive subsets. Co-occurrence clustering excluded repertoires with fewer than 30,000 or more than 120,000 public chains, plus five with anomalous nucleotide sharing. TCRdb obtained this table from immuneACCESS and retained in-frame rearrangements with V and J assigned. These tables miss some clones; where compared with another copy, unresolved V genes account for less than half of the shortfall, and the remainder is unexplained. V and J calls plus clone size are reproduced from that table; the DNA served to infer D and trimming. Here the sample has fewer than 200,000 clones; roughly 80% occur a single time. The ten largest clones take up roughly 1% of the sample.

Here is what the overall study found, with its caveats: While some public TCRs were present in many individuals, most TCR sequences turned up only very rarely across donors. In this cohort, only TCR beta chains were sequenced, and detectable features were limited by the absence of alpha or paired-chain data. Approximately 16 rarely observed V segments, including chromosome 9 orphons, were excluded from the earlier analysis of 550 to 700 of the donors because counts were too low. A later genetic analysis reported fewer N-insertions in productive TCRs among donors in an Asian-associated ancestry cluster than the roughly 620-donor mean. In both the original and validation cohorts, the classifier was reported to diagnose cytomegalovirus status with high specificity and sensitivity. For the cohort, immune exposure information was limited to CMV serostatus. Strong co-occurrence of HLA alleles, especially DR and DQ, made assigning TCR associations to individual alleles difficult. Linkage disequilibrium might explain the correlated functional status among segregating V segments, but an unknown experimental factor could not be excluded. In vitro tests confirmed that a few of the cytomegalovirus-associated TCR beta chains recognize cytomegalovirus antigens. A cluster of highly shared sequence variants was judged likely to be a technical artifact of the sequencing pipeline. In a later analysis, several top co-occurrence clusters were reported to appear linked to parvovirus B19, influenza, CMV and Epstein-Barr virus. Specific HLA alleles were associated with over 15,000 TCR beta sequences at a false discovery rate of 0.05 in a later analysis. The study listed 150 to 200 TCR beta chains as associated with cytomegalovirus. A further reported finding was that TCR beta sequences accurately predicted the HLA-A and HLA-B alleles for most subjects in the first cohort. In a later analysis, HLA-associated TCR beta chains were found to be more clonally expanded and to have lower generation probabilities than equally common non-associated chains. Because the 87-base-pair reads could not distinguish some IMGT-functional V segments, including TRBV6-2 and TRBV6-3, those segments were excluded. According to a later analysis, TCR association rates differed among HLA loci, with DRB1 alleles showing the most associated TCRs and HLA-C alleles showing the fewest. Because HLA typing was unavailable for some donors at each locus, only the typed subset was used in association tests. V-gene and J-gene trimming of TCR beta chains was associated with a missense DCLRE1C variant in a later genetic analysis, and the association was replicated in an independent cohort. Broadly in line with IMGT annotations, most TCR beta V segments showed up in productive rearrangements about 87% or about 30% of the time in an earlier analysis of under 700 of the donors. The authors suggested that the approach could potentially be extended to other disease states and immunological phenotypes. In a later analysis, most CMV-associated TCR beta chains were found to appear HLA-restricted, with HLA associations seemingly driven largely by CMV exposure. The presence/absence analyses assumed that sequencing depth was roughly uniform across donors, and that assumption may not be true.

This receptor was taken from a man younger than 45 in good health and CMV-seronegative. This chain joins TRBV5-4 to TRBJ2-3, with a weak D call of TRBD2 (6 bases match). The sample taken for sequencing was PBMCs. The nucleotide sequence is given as TGTGCCAGCAGCTTGGAAGTGAAGGTTATTGGGGGGGATACGCAGTATTTT. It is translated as CASSLEVKVIGGDTQYF.